The next 25 T cell receptor beta chains were all read from a single sample in a study of blood T cell repertoires in COVID-19. Measured with immunoSEQ multiplex PCR; TCRdb has only the in-frame clones, and not every one. The sample has 220,000 or so clones; around 81% are singletons. Sequencing input: peripheral blood. Every receptor here comes from a woman in her sixties or seventies with acute or convalescent COVID-19.

V usage is TRBV6-5 and J usage is TRBJ1-1, with D uncertain. Germline V gene sequence: CDR1 MNHEY, CDR2 SVGAGI. Trimming removed 6 bases from V and 1 base from J, with 9 bases in between. There are 13 residues in the CDR3. In nucleotides, the CDR3 is TGTGCCAGCAGCCATACAGAGAACACTGAAGCTTTCTTT. This sequence encodes CASSHTENTEAFF.

The chain employs TRBV7-2 and TRBJ1-5; TRBD1 matches at 10 bases. CDR1 and CDR2 from the germline V gene are SGHTA and FQGNSA. There are 16 residues in the CDR3. Unmatched junction bases numbered 2, after V lost 1 base and J lost 2 bases. The CDR3 here is CASSLVGTGGNQPQHF. As DNA, the CDR3 is TGTGCCAGCAGCTTAGTTGGGACAGGGGGCAATCAGCCCCAGCATTTT.

The chain has TRBV6-2 or TRBV6-3 and TRBJ1-4, with no clear D. Per germline, CDR1 MNHEY and CDR2 SVGEGT. V lost 3 bases to trimming and J lost 4 bases, with 3 bases between them. The CDR3 loop spans 12 amino acids. DNA for the CDR3: TGTGCCAGCAGTTATCTTAATGAAAAACTGTTTTTT. It yields the protein CASSYLNEKLFF.

This clone was counted once. V is TRBV11-2 and J is TRBJ2-1, with D unclear. The CDR3 is 15 residues long. Germline CDR1 and CDR2: SGHAT and FQNNGV. V gave up 3 bases and J gave up 0 bases, with 9 bases separating them. The CDR3 sequence: CASSLSDSSYNEQFF. CDR3 DNA sequence: TGTGCCAGCAGCTTGAGCGATAGCTCCTACAATGAGCAGTTCTTC. The full variable domain, in which reference TRBV11-2 and TRBJ2-1 provide the parts outside the CDR3, is EAGVAQSPRYKIIEKRQSVAFWCNPISGHATLYWYQQILGQGPKLLIQFQNNGVVDDSQLPKDRFSAERLKGVDSTLKIQPAKLEDSAVYLCASSLSDSSYNEQFFGPGTRLTVL.

V is TRBV4-2 and J is TRBJ1-1, with TRBD1 as a possible D gene (6 bases). The CDR3 sequence is 15 residues long. V lost 0 bases and J lost 5, with 13 bases in between. CDR1 and CDR2 (germline): LGHNA, YNFKEQ. This CDR3 reads CASSQDLGAGTEAFF. In nucleotides, the CDR3 is TGTGCCAGCAGCCAAGACCTGGGGGCAGGAACTGAAGCTTTCTTT.

The genes are TRBV5-1 and TRBJ2-3; 13 positions match TRBD2. Germline values: CDR1 SGHRS, CDR2 YFSETQ. The CDR3 is 16 residues long. V was pared by 4 bases and J by 4 bases, with 6 bases of the junction left unmatched. The CDR3 is CASSRTSGSGADTQYF. The CDR3, as DNA: TGCGCCAGCAGCAGGACTAGCGGGAGTGGCGCAGATACGCAGTATTTT. Using reference TRBV5-1 and TRBJ2-3 for the parts outside the CDR3, the full variable domain is KAGVTQTPRYLIKTRGQQVTLSCSPISGHRSVSWYQQTPGQGLQFLFEYFSETQRNKGNFPGRFSGRQFSNSRSEMNVSTLELGDSALYLCASSRTSGSGADTQYFGPGTRLTVL.

The rearrangement uses TRBV29-1 and TRBJ1-2; the match to TRBD1 covers 8 bases. Trimming took 1 base from V and 6 from J; bases not matched to a gene: 4. Germline CDR1 and CDR2: SQVTM and ANQGSEA. There are 13 residues in the CDR3. CDR3 in DNA: TGCAGCGTTGAAGGGACAGGGCTCGATGGCTACACCTTC. This sequence encodes CSVEGTGLDGYTF.

V and J are TRBV2 and TRBJ2-1; 9 bases map to TRBD2. V shed 3 bases and J 5 bases; nucleotides not matched to a gene: 11. Germline-derived CDR1 and CDR2 are SNHLY and FYNNEI. This CDR3 comprises 17 residues. CDR3 in DNA: TGTGCCAGCAGTGACTTGGGAATTCTAGCGGGGAACAATGAGCAGTTCTTC. This codes for CASSDLGILAGNNEQFF.

CDR3 nucleotides: TGTGCCACCAGCCCGGACAGATATTATGGCTACACCTTC. This encodes CATSPDRYYGYTF. This chain joins TRBV15 and TRBJ1-2; D might be TRBD1 (6 bases). The V end was cut by 5 bases, the J end by 5 bases, with 12 bases between. CDR1 is LNHNV, CDR2 YYDKDF, per germline (reference sequence). The CDR3 runs 13 residues.

The table lists this clone with a few counts. The chain employs TRBV24-1 and TRBJ2-2, with 7 bases aligning to TRBD2. Germline-derived CDR1 and CDR2 are KGHDR and SFDVKD. This CDR3 contains 14 residues. V dropped 6 bases and J dropped 3; count of bases not matched to a gene: 3. DNA of the CDR3: TGTGCCACCAGTCGGGGAGGGGACACCGGGGAGCTGTTTTTT. Protein: CATSRGGDTGELFF.

The chain is built from TRBV3-1 (or the pseudogene TRBV3-2) and TRBJ1-3, with a tentative D call TRBD1 (6 bases). V lost 5 bases, J lost 1 base, and 12 bases lay in between. Germline CDR1 LGHDT, CDR2 YNNKEL (reference sequence). This CDR3 is 15 amino acids long. The CDR3 protein is CASSVSGVSGNTIYF. The CDR3, as DNA: TGTGCCAGCAGCGTTTCAGGGGTGTCTGGAAACACCATATATTTT.

The chain is built from TRBV9 and TRBJ2-1, with 8 bases that match TRBD2. This CDR3 region has 15 residues. V dropped 0 bases and J dropped 8; count of bases not matched to a gene: 7. The germline V gene encodes CDR1 SGDLS and CDR2 YYNGEE. DNA for the CDR3: TGTGCCAGCAGCGTAGCTGGACTAGCCGGGGATGAGCAGTTCTTC. Protein product: CASSVAGLAGDEQFF. The full variable domain, its missing parts supplied by reference TRBV9 and TRBJ2-1, is DSGVTQTPKHLITATGQRVTLRCSPRSGDLSVYWYQQSLDQGLQFLIQYYNGEERAKGNILERFSAQQFPDLHSELNLSSLELGDSALYFCASSVAGLAGDEQFFGPGTRLTVL.

The count of this clone is one. The chain uses TRBV18 and TRBJ2-5, with 8 bases aligning to TRBD1. This CDR3 is built from 15 residues. Looked up from germline, CDR1 is KGHSH and CDR2 is LQKENI. Unmatched junction bases numbered 5, after V lost 3 bases and J lost 2 bases. The chain's CDR3 is CASSPGQGQQETQYF. For the CDR3, the DNA is TGTGCCAGCTCACCCGGACAGGGTCAGCAAGAGACCCAGTACTTC.

Notes on this clone: Germline is not matched at one junction end, which may reflect a read error. The chain joins TRBV5-4 to TRBJ1-3; 10 positions agree with TRBD1. Germline V gives CDR1 SGHNT, CDR2 YYREEE (reference sequence). This CDR3 region has 15 residues. CDR3 region: CASSLDRGWENTIYF. CDR3 coding DNA: TGTGCCAGCAGTTTGGACAGGGGGTGGGAAAACACCATATATTTT.

This clone showed up just a few times. Other nucleotide sequences from this sample produce the same CDR3. V is TRBV7-9 and J is TRBJ2-3; TRBD1 agrees at 8 bases. The CDR3 loop spans 15 amino acids. V was clipped by 4 bases and J by 2 bases; unmatched bases: 5. CDR1 SEHNR and CDR2 FQNEAQ come from the germline V gene (reference sequence). CDR3 protein: CASSSRTGTTDTQYF. CDR3 coding DNA: TGTGCCAGCAGCTCTCGGACAGGGACCACAGATACGCAGTATTTT.

A note on this clone: Other DNA variants within this sample encode the same CDR3. The gene calls are TRBV7-2 and TRBJ2-7; TRBD2 matches at 11 bases. CDR1 and CDR2 from the germline V gene are SGHTA and FQGNSA. J lost 6 bases, V lost 3 bases, and 1 base had no gene match. CDR3 length: 13 amino acids. The CDR3 DNA reads as TGTGCCAGCAGCTTTAGCGGGGGGGTCGAGCAGTACTTC. Translated, it gives CASSFSGGVEQYF.

The chain uses TRBV19 and TRBJ1-1; TRBD1 might be the D (5 bases). The V end was cut by 8 bases, the J end by 0 bases, with 13 bases between. Per the germline V gene, CDR1 is LNHDA and CDR2 is SQIVND (reference sequence). The CDR3 extends over 14 amino acids. The CDR3 nucleotides read TGTGCCAGTGGTCTAAGGGGTATGAACACTGAAGCTTTCTTT. Amino acids: CASGLRGMNTEAFF.

The chain is built from TRBV15 and TRBJ1-2; a possible D gene is TRBD1 (5 bases). The CDR3 has 13 amino acids. V lost 0 bases to trimming and J lost 8 bases, with 10 bases between them. Germline V gene data show CDR1 as LNHNV and CDR2 as YYDKDF (reference sequence). The CDR3 is CATSRDRAGGYTF. The DNA of the CDR3 is TGTGCCACCAGCAGAGACAGGGCTGGCGGCTACACCTTC.

The chain links TRBV7-9 to TRBJ1-1; D remains unclear. The germline gives CDR1 SEHNR, CDR2 FQNEAQ (reference sequence). V lost 2 bases and J lost 3, with 7 bases in between. The CDR3 length is 13 residues. CDR3 sequence: CASSLNGDTEAFF. The CDR3 coding sequence is TGTGCCAGCAGCTTAAACGGGGACACTGAAGCTTTCTTT.

This clone was observed a few times. The rearrangement uses TRBV4-1 and TRBJ2-7; D is uncertain. Germline-derived CDR1 and CDR2 are MGHRA and YSYEKL. This CDR3 spans 15 amino acids. Trimming pared 4 bases from V and 2 bases from J, leaving 15 bases between. The CDR3 DNA reads TGCGCCAGCAGCCCCCGCCCGAGGAGAACCTACGAGCAGTACTTC. Residues: CASSPRPRRTYEQYF.

The chain links TRBV12-3 or TRBV12-4 to TRBJ2-7, with D perhaps TRBD1 (5 bases). Deletions cut 6 bases from V and 6 bases from J, with 12 bases between. CDR3 length: 12 amino acids. CDR3 residues: CASSMTDSEQYF. The CDR3 DNA reads as TGTGCCAGCAGCATGACAGACTCCGAGCAGTACTTC.

The CDR3 region is CATSVASVNTGELFF. In DNA form, the CDR3 reads TGTGCCACCAGTGTGGCTAGCGTGAACACCGGGGAGCTGTTTTTT. The rearrangement links TRBV24-1 to TRBJ2-2, with D tentatively TRBD2 (6 bases). Trimming took 5 bases from V and 1 from J, leaving 10 bases between them. The V gene's germline CDR1 is KGHDR and CDR2 SFDVKD. This CDR3 has 15 amino acids.

This chain connects TRBV19 to TRBJ1-5, with D possibly matching TRBD1 (5 bases). Trimming cost V 3 bases and J 7 bases, with 13 bases left between them. The CDR3 spans 14 residues. CDR1 and CDR2 (germline): LNHDA, SQIVND (reference sequence). DNA for the CDR3: TGTGCCAGTAGTATGGTACAGGCCAAGCAGCCCCAGCATTTT. It yields the protein CASSMVQAKQPQHF. Based on the CDR3 plus reference TRBV19 and TRBJ1-5, the full variable domain is DGGITQSPKYLFRKEGQNVTLSCEQNLNHDAMYWYRQDPGQGLRLIYYSQIVNDFQKGDIAEGYSVSREKKESFPLTVTSAQKNPTAFYLCASSMVQAKQPQHFGDGTRLSIL.

This chain connects TRBV24-1 to TRBJ2-5; 7 bases are shared with TRBD2. The junction had 12 bases not matched to a gene; V was cut back by 5 bases and J by 1 base. CDR1 is KGHDR and CDR2 is SFDVKD in the germline V gene. The CDR3 contains 17 residues. Here the CDR3 DNA reads TGTGCCACCAGTGTAGGAGTGGTAGCGGGTCCCCAAGAGACCCAGTACTTC. This sequence encodes CATSVGVVAGPQETQYF.

The genes are TRBV4-2 and TRBJ1-4; D perhaps matches TRBD1 (5 bases). CDR3 length: 14 amino acids. V lost 3 bases, J lost 5 bases, and 10 bases lay in between. In germline, CDR1 is LGHNA, CDR2 YNFKEQ. In DNA, the CDR3 is TGTGCCAGCAGCCAGGGGGGTTCCAATGAAAAACTGTTTTTT. This encodes CASSQGGSNEKLFF.